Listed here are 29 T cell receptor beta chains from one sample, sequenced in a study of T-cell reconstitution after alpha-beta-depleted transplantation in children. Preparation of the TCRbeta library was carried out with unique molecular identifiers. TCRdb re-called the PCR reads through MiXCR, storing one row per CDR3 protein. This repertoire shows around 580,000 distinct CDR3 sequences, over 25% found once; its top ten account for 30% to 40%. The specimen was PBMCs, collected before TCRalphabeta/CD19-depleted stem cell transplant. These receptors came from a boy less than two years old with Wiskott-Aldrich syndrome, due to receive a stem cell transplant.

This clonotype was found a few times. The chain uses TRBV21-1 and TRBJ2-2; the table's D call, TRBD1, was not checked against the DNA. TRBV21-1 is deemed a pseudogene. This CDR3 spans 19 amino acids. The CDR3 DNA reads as TGTGCCAGCAGCCGCAAACCGACAGGGCTAGGTTACACCACCGGGGAGCTGTTTTTT. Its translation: CASSRKPTGLGYTTGELFF.

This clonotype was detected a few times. DNA of the CDR3: TGTGCCACCAGCAGCGACATTTCCTACGAGCAGTACTTC. It codes for CATSSDISYEQYF. The J gene is TRBJ2-7, the V gene TRBV15; D is unclear. The CDR3 spans 13 residues. V lost 3 bases and J 1 base, leaving 7 bases between the germline ends. Germline loops: CDR1 LNHNV, CDR2 YYDKDF (reference sequence). The whole variable domain, filled in from reference TRBV15 and TRBJ2-7, reads DAMVIQNPRYQVTQFGKPVTLSCSQTLNHNVMYWYQQKSSQAPKLLFHYYDKDFNNEADTPDNFQSRRPNTSFCFLDIRSPGLGDTAMYLCATSSDISYEQYFGPGTRLTVT.

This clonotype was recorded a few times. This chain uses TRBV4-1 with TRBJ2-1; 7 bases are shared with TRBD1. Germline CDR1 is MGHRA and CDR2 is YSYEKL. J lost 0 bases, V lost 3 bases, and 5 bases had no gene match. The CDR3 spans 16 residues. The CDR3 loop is CASSHPTGSSYNEQFF. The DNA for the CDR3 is TGCGCCAGCAGCCACCCGACAGGGAGCTCCTACAATGAGCAGTTCTTC.

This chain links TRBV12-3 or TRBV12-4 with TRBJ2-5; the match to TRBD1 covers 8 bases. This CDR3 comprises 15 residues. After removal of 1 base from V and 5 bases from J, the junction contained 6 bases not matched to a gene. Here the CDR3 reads CASSLGTGTLETQYF. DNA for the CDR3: TGTGCCAGCAGTTTAGGGACAGGGACGTTGGAGACCCAGTACTTC.

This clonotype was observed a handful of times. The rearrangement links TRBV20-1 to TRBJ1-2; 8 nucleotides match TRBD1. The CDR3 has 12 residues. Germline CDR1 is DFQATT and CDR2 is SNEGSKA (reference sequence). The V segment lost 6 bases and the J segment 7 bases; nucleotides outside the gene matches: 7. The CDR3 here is CSATQGELGYTF. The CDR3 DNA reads TGCAGTGCCACACAGGGGGAGCTTGGCTACACCTTC.

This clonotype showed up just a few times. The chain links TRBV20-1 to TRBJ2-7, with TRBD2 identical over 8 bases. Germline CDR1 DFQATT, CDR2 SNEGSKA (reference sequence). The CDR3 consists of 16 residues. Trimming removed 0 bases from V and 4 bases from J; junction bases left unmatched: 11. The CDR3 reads CSARDRLAGKVYEQYF. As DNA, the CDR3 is TGCAGTGCTAGAGATCGGTTAGCGGGAAAAGTATACGAGCAGTACTTC.

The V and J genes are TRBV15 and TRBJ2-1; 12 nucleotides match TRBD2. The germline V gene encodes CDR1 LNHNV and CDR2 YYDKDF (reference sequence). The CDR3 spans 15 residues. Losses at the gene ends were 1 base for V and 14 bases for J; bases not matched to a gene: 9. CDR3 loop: CATSRGGLAGGGEFF. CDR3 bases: TGTGCCACCAGCAGAGGAGGGCTAGCGGGAGGGGGGGAGTTCTTC. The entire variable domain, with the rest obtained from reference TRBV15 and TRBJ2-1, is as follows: DAMVIQNPRYQVTQFGKPVTLSCSQTLNHNVMYWYQQKSSQAPKLLFHYYDKDFNNEADTPDNFQSRRPNTSFCFLDIRSPGLGDTAMYLCATSRGGLAGGGEFFGPGTRLTVL.

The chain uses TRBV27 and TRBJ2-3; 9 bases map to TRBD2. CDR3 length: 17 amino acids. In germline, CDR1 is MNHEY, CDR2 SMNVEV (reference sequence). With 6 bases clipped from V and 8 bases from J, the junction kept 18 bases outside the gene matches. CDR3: CASSPILASGTRGTQYF. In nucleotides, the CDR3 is TGTGCCAGCAGCCCCATTTTAGCTAGCGGGACCCGCGGTACGCAGTATTTT.

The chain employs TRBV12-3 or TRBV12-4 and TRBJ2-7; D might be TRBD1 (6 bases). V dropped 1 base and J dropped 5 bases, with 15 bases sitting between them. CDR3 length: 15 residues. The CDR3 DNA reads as TGTGCCAGCAGTTTAGGGGTCAGGGGTGGCAACGAGCAGTACTTC. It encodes CASSLGVRGGNEQYF.

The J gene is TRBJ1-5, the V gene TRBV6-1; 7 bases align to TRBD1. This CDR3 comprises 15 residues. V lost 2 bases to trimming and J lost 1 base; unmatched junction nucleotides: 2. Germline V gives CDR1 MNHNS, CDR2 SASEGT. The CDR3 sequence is CASSESRGSNQPQHF. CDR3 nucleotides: TGTGCCAGCAGTGAAAGCAGGGGGAGCAATCAGCCCCAGCATTTT.

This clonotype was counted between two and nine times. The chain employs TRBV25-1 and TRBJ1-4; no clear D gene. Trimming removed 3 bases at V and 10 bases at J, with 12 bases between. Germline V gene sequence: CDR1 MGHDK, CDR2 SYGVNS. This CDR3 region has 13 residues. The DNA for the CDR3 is TGTGCCAGCAGTGAGAACCGCGCGCGAAAACTGTTTTTT. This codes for CASSENRARKLFF.

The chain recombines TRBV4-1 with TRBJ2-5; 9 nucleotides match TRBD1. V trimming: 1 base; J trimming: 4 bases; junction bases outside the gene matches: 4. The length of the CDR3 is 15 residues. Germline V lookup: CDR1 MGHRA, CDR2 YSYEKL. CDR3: CASSQVGTGLETQYF. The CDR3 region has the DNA TGCGCCAGCAGCCAAGTGGGGACAGGGCTAGAGACCCAGTACTTC.

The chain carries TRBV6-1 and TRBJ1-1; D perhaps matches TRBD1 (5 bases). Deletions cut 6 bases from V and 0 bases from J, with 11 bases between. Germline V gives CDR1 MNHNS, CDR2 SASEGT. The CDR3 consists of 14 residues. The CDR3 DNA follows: TGTGCCAGCAGACGACAGACTATGAACACTGAAGCTTTCTTT. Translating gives CASRRQTMNTEAFF.

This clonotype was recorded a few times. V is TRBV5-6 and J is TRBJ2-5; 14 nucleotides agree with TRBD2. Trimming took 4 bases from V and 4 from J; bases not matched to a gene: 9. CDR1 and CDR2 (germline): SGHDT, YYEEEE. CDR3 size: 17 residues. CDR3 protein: CASSRPETSGRGETQYF. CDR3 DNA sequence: TGTGCCAGCAGCCGACCCGAGACTAGCGGGAGGGGAGAGACCCAGTACTTC.

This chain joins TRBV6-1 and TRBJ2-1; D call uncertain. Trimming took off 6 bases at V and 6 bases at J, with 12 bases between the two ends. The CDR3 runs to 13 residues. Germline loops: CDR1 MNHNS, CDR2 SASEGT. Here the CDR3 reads CASRESVSNEQFF. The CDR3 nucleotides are TGTGCCAGCAGGGAGAGCGTAAGCAATGAGCAGTTCTTC.

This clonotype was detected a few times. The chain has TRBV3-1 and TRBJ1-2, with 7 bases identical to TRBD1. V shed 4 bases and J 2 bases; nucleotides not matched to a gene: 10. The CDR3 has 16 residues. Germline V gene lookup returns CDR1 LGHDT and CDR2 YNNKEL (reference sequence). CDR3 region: CASSRNRGDGNYGYTF. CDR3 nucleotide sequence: TGTGCCAGCAGCCGGAACAGGGGTGACGGCAACTATGGCTACACCTTC.

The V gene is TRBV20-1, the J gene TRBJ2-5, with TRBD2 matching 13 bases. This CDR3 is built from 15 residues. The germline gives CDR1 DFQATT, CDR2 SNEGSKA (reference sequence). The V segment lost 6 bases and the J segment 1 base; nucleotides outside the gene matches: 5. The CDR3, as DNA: TGCAGTGCGGAGGGACTAGCGGGGATCCAAGAGACCCAGTACTTC. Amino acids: CSAEGLAGIQETQYF.

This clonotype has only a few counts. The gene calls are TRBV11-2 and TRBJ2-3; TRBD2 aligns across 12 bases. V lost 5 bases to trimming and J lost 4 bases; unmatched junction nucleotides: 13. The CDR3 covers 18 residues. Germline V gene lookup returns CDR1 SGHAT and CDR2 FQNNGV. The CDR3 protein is CASSKPHGLAGRADTQYF. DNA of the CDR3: TGTGCCAGCAGCAAACCCCACGGACTAGCGGGAAGGGCAGATACGCAGTATTTT.

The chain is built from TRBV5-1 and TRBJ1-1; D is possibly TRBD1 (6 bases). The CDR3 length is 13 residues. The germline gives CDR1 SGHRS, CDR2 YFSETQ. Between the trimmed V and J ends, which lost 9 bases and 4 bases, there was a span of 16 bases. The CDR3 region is CATQEQGSTEAFF. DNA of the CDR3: TGCGCCACCCAAGAACAGGGAAGCACTGAAGCTTTCTTT.

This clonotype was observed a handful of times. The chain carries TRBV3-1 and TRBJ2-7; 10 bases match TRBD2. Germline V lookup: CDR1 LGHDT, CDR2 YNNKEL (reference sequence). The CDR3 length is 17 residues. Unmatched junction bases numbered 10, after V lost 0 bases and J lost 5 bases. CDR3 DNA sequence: TGTGCCAGCAGCCAAGATCTGAAGGTTAGCGGGAGGAACGAGCAGTACTTC. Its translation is CASSQDLKVSGRNEQYF.

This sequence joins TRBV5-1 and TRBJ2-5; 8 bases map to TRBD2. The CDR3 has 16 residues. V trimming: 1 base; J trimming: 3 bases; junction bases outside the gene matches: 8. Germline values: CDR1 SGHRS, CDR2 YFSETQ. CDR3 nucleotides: TGCGCCAGCAGCTTGAATCCAGCGGGAGCGGAAGAGACCCAGTACTTC. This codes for CASSLNPAGAEETQYF.

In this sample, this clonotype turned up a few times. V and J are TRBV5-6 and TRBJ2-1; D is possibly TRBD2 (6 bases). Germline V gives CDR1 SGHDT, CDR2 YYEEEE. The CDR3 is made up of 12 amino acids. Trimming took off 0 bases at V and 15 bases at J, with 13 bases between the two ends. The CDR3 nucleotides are TGTGCCAGCAGCTTGGTGGGCGGGATGGGGTTCTTC. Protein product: CASSLVGGMGFF. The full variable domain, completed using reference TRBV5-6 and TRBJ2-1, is DAGVTQSPTHLIKTRGQQVTLRCSPKSGHDTVSWYQQALGQGPQFIFQYYEEEERQRGNFPDRFSGHQFPNYSSELNVNALLLGDSALYLCASSLVGGMGFFGPGTRLTVL.

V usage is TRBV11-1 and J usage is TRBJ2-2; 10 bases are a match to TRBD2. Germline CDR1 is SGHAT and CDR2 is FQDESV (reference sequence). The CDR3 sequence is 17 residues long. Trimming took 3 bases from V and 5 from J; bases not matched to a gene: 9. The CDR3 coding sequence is TGTGCCAGCAGCTTCAGCGCACTAGCGGGACGGACCGGGGAGCTGTTTTTT. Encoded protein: CASSFSALAGRTGELFF.

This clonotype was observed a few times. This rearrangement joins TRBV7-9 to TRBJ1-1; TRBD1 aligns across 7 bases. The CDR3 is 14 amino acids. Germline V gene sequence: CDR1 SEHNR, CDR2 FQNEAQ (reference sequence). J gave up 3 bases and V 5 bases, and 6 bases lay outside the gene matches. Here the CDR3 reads CASSRQGMHTEAFF. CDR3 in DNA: TGTGCCAGCAGCCGACAGGGAATGCACACTGAAGCTTTCTTT. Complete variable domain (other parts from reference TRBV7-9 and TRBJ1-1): DTGVSQNPRHKITKRGQNVTFRCDPISEHNRLYWYRQTLGQGPEFLTYFQNEAQLEKSRLLSDRFSAERPKGSFSTLEIQRTEQGDSAMYLCASSRQGMHTEAFFGQGTRLTVV.

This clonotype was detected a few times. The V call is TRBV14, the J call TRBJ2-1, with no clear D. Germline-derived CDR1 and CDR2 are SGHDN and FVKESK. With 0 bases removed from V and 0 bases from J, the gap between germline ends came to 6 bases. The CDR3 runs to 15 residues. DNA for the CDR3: TGTGCCAGCAGCCAAGAAACATACTCCTACAATGAGCAGTTCTTC. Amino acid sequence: CASSQETYSYNEQFF.

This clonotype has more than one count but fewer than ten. The CDR3 reads CSAQIQGAGELFF. CDR3 in DNA: TGCAGTGCTCAAATTCAGGGAGCCGGGGAGCTGTTTTTT. The genes are TRBV20-1 and TRBJ2-2; D is perhaps TRBD1 or TRBD2 (5 bases each). The V and J ends lost 5 bases and 6 bases respectively, with 13 bases between them. The CDR3 totals 13 residues. Germline CDR1 DFQATT, CDR2 SNEGSKA (reference sequence).

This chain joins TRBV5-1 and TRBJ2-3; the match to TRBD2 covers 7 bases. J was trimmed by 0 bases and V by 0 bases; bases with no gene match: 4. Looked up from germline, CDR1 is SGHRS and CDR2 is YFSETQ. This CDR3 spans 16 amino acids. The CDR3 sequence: CASSLAEGGSTDTQYF. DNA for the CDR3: TGCGCCAGCAGCTTGGCCGAGGGAGGGAGCACAGATACGCAGTATTTT.

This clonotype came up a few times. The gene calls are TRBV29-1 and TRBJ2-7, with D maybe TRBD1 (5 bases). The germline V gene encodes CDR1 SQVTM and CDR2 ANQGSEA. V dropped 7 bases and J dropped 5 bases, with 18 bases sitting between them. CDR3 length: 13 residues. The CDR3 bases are TGCAGCGCTCCAGACCCAGACAGCCACGAGCAGTACTTC. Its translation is CSAPDPDSHEQYF.

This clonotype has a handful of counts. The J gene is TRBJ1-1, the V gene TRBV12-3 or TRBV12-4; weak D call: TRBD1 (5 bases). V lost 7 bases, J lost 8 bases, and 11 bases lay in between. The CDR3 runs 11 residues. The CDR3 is CASIWGTEAFF. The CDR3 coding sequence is TGTGCCAGCATCTGGGGGACGGAAGCTTTCTTT.